This TCR beta chain came from a study of T cells in Graves' hyperthyroidism and ophthalmopathy. V lost 3 bases to trimming and J lost 8 bases; unmatched junction nucleotides: 21. This CDR3 region has 18 residues. In germline, CDR1 is ENHRY, CDR2 SYGVKD. Amplified regions were TCR beta CDR3 sequences from RNA transcripts. First-round RT-PCR with HTBI primers amplified the TCR CDR3 region. MiXCR, run by TCRdb on the multiplex PCR reads, gives a single entry per CDR3 protein. Here the sample spans roughly 710,000 distinct CDR3 sequences, approximately 36% being singletons. A lack of ophthalmopathy progression within 18 months defined stable Graves' hyperthyroidism. Diagnostic assessment was based on clinical symptoms, serum thyroxine and TRAb, thyroid ultrasound and orbital computed tomography.

The origin of this receptor is a woman aged 40 to 50 with Graves' hyperthyroidism. V is TRBV10-3 and J is TRBJ1-2, with 7 bases matching TRBD1. Sequencing was performed on blood. The CDR3 DNA sequence: TGTGCCATCAGTGACTCTGGCAGGGGGTCAGGACGTTTGGACGGCTACACCTTC. Translated: CAISDSGRGSGRLDGYTF.